This TCR beta chain appears in the sequencing data of a study of TIL therapy for anti-PD-1-resistant metastatic lung cancer. The V end lost 7 bases, the J end lost 8 bases, and 9 bases lay between the germline ends. This CDR3 region has 11 residues. In germline, CDR1 is SNHLY, CDR2 FYNNEI. Regarding time point: pre-treatment sample, taken before nivolumab and TIL therapy. Sequencing used immunoSEQ v3. The protocol was immunoSEQ multiplex PCR, while the TCRdb copy is restricted to in-frame clones and leaves out a portion. The sample shows around 33,000 clones, 74% of them seen only once. The specimen comprised blood, sampled at baseline. This receptor was identified in a woman aged 30-79 years with non-small cell lung cancer. The V gene is TRBV2, the J gene TRBJ2-1; D call uncertain. The DNA of the CDR3 is TGTGCCAGCACAGTACGGGATGAGCAGTTCTTC. This translates into CASTVRDEQFF. Full variable domain (missing parts from reference TRBV2 and TRBJ2-1): EPEVTQTPSHQVTQMGQEVILRCVPISNHLYFYWYRQILGQKVEFLVSFYNNEISEKSEIFDDQFSVERPDGSNFTLKIRSTKLEDSAMYFCASTVRDEQFFGPGTRLTVL.